These T cell receptor beta chains were read from a single sample in a study of CD8+CD57+ T cells in acquired aplastic anemia. TCRdb called the reads again in MiXCR, with one record for every CDR3 protein. The sample includes 86,000 or so distinct CDR3 sequences, more than 40% of them seen just once. The sequenced sample was sorted CD4+, CD8+, or CD8+CD57+ T cells (not recorded which) from PBMCs. These receptors came from a human donor in good health, serving as a control. Each CDR3 is given with its conserved first and last residue. Fields, in order: clone size, J gene, D gene, V gene, CDR3 DNA, CDR3 protein. A D gene is named only where the DNA matches it firmly. Where a row states a size, it is once, few, many or the class of an expanded clone; other rows omit it.

.,TRBJ1-1,.,TRBV28,TGTGCCAGCCGTAATGGTAACACTGAAGCTTTCTTT,CASRNGNTEAFF
.,TRBJ2-7,TRBD1,TRBV15,TGTGCCACCAGCAGAGAAGGGACAGGGGGACACTACGAGCAGTACTTC,CATSREGTGGHYEQYF
.,TRBJ2-3,.,TRBV19,TGTGCCAGTAGGCGAGGGGGCACAGATACGCAGTATTTT,CASRRGGTDTQYF
many,TRBJ1-3,TRBD1,TRBV15,TGTGCCACCAGCAGTTACAGGGGTGCTGGAAACACCATATATTTT,CATSSYRGAGNTIYF
many,TRBJ1-4,TRBD1,TRBV9,TGTGCCAGCAGCGTAGCTGCCCAGGGGGGTGAAAAACTGTTTTTT,CASSVAAQGGEKLFF
.,TRBJ2-5,.,TRBV2,TGTGCCAGCAGTGAAGCGCTTCGGGGGAAGGAGACCCAGTACTTC,CASSEALRGKETQYF
.,TRBJ2-5,TRBD2,TRBV27,TGTGCCAGCAGTTTAGGGATGGGGGGGGAGACCCAGTACTTC,CASSLGMGGETQYF
.,TRBJ1-5,TRBD1,TRBV19,TGTGCCAGTAGTCTAACAGGGGACCAGCCCCAGCATTTT,CASSLTGDQPQHF
many,TRBJ2-1,.,TRBV20-1,TGCAGTGCTAGGACTCCACAGGGTGAGCAGTTCTTC,CSARTPQGEQFF
few,TRBJ1-6,TRBD1,TRBV7-9,TGTGCCAGCAGCTTCCGGGACAGGGATAATTCACCCCTCCACTTT,CASSFRDRDNSPLHF
many,TRBJ1-1,.,TRBV6-9,TGTGCCAGCAGTTATCACCCAGGGAAGGGCACTGAAGCTTTCTTT,CASSYHPGKGTEAFF
few,TRBJ2-1,.,TRBV6-4,TGTGCCAGTGCTCAGGAAGCCGCCAATGAGCAGTTCTTC,CASAQEAANEQFF
.,TRBJ2-3,.,TRBV11-2,TGTGCCAGCAGCTTAGATGGACAGAGCTCCTACAATGAGCAGTATTTT,CASSLDGQSSYNEQYF
many,TRBJ2-7,TRBD1,TRBV20-1,TGCAGTGCTAGAGCGACAGGGTACAACGATTTGTCCTACGAGCAGTACTTC,CSARATGYNDLSYEQYF
many,TRBJ2-7,.,TRBV19,TGTGCCAGTAGTATTGGCCAGGGCATCATCTACGAGCAGTACTTC,CASSIGQGIIYEQYF
many,TRBJ1-1,.,TRBV6-6,TGTGCCAGCAGTTCCGTCAGGAACACTGAAGCTTTCTTT,CASSSVRNTEAFF
.,TRBJ1-1,.,TRBV2,TGTGCCAGCAGTTGGCCTGGGGACACTGAAGCTTTCTTT,CASSWPGDTEAFF
.,TRBJ2-7,.,TRBV2,TGTGCCAGCCGGAGATCTGGGAGCTCCTACGAGCAGTACTTC,CASRRSGSSYEQYF
.,TRBJ2-7,.,TRBV25-1,TGTGCCAGCACCGAAGTAGGGGAAGGCGAGCAGTACTTC,CASTEVGEGEQYF
.,TRBJ1-6,.,TRBV20-1,TGCAGTGCTAGGAGCGTCCAGCCCAATTCACCCCTCCACTTT,CSARSVQPNSPLHF
.,TRBJ2-7,.,TRBV2,TGTGCCAGCAGTCCCGGGACGGAAGCCAATGAGCAGTACTTC,CASSPGTEANEQYF
.,TRBJ1-1,.,TRBV27,TGTGCCAGCAGTCCCAGGGTTGGATTGGGTGAAGCTTTCTTT,CASSPRVGLGEAFF
.,TRBJ2-7,.,TRBV10-3,TGTGCCACAGAGGGCAGGGGCTCCTACGAGCAGTACTTC,CATEGRGSYEQYF
.,TRBJ2-5,.,TRBV9,TGTGCCAGCAGCGTAGGCGGCGGAAAAGAGACCCAGTACTTC,CASSVGGGKETQYF
many,TRBJ1-6,.,TRBV9,TGTGCCAGTCAACGAGAGGGGGGTCCCAATTCACCCCTCCACTTT,CASQREGGPNSPLHF
many,TRBJ1-3,TRBD1,TRBV5-8,TGTGCCAGCAGCTTTGACAGGGGGCTTGGAAACACCATATATTTT,CASSFDRGLGNTIYF
.,TRBJ1-1,.,TRBV2,TGTGCCAGCAGTGCGGGAAGGAGGACTGAAGCTTTCTTT,CASSAGRRTEAFF
.,TRBJ1-5,TRBD1,TRBV2,TGTGCCAGCCGTCTAGGGACAGACCATAGCAATCAGCCCCAGCATTTT,CASRLGTDHSNQPQHF
.,TRBJ2-1,TRBD2,TRBV12-3/TRBV12-4,TGTGCCAGCAGTCAGGGGACTAGCGGGGATCACAATGAGCAGTTCTTC,CASSQGTSGDHNEQFF
.,TRBJ2-2,.,TRBV15,TGTGCCACCAGCAGAGACTACCAAACAGGGTCCGGGGAGCTGTTTTTT,CATSRDYQTGSGELFF
.,TRBJ2-5,.,TRBV20-1,TGCAGTGCTAGCGAGAGCGGGACAGTTTGGGGAGAGACCCAGTACTTC,CSASESGTVWGETQYF
few,TRBJ2-5,.,TRBV3-1,TGTGCCAGCAGCCCAGGGGACGGCGAAGAGACCCAGTACTTC,CASSPGDGEETQYF